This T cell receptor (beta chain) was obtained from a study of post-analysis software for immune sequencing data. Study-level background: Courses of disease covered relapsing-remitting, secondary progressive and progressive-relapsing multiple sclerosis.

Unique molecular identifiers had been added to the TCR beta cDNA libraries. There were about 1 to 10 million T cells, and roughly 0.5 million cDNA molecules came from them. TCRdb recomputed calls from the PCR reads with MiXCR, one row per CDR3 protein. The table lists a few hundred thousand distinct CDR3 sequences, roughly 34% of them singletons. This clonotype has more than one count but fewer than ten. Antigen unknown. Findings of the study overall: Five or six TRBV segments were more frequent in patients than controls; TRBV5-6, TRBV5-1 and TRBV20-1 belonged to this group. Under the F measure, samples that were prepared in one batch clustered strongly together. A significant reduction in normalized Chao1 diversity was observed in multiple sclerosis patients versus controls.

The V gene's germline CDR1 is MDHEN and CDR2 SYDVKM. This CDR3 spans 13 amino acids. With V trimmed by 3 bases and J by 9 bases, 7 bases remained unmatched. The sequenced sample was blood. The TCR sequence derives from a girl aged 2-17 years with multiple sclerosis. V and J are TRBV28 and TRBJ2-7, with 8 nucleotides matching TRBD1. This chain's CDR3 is CASSFRDRSGQYF. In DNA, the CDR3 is TGTGCCAGCAGTTTTCGGGACAGGTCGGGGCAGTACTTC. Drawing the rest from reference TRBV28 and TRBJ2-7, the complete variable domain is DVKVTQSSRYLVKRTGEKVFLECVQDMDHENMFWYRQDPGLGLRLIYFSYDVKMKEKGDIPEGYSVSREKKERFSLILESASTNQTSMYLCASSFRDRSGQYFGPGTRLTVT.